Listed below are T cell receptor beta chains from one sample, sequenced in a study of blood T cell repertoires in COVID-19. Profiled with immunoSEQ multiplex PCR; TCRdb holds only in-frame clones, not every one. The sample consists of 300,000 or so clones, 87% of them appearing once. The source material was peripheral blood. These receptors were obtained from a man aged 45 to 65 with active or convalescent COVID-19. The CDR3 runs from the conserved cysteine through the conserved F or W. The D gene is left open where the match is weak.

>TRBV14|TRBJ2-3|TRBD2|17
CASSQSTAGTYTDTQYF
TGTGCCAGCAGCCAATCCACAGCGGGGACTTACACAGATACGCAGTATTTT
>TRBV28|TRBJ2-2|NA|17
CASSKGGGAANTGELFF
TGTGCCAGCAGTAAAGGTGGCGGAGCGGCGAACACCGGGGAGCTGTTTTTT
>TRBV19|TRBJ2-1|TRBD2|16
CASSHIAGGFDNEQFF
TGTGCCAGTAGCCATATAGCGGGGGGGTTTGACAATGAGCAGTTCTTC
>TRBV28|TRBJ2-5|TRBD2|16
CASKGLAEPYQETQYF
TGTGCCAGCAAGGGACTAGCGGAGCCGTACCAAGAGACCCAGTACTTC
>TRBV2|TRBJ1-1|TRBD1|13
CASQPDRDTEAFF
TGTGCCAGCCAACCTGACAGGGACACTGAAGCTTTCTTT
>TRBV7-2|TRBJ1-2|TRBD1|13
CASSLRGGWGYTF
TGTGCCAGCAGCTTGAGAGGGGGCTGGGGCTACACCTTC
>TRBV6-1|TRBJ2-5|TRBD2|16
CASSEFGTSGGETQYF
TGTGCCAGCAGTGAATTTGGGACTAGCGGGGGAGAGACCCAGTACTTC
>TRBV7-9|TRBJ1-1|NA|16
CASSPQGTAIIAEAFF
TGTGCCAGCAGTCCACAGGGTACAGCGATAATCGCTGAAGCTTTCTTT
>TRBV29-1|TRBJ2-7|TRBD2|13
CSARTSGAYEQYF
TGCAGCGCCAGGACTAGCGGGGCCTACGAGCAGTACTTC
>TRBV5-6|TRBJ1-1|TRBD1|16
CASSSYPGTVGAEAFF
TGTGCCAGCAGCTCCTACCCCGGGACAGTCGGTGCTGAAGCTTTCTTT